The 12 T cell receptor beta chains listed next were all sequenced from one sample in a study of cytomegalovirus exposure and HLA in healthy donors (dated by TCRdb to about 2017). Receptor libraries were prepared by the immunoSEQ multiplex PCR assay. For the multiplex PCR, a mixture combining 60 forward primers for TCR Vbeta segments and 13 reverse primers for TCR Jbeta segments was used. Sourced from immuneACCESS, this table was stored by TCRdb with only in-frame sequences that have V and J called. A share of the clones is absent; for the studies checked, an unresolved V gene accounts for under half, and the remainder has no known explanation. For this sample the table gives a few hundred thousand clones, of which 92% were detected only once. The ten largest clones take up around 1.7% of the sample. Input material: PBMCs. These receptors were obtained from a girl aged 2 to 9 in good health and CMV-seronegative.

The V gene is TRBV28, the J gene TRBJ1-1, with 9 bases lining up with TRBD1. Germline assignment: CDR1 MDHEN and CDR2 SYDVKM. The CDR3 runs 15 residues. Unmatched junction bases numbered 8, after V lost 3 bases and J lost 6 bases. The DNA of the CDR3 is TGTGCCAGCAGTTTCAAACAGGGGGCCTGGGCTGAAGCTTTCTTT. Amino acids: CASSFKQGAWAEAFF.

The rearrangement uses TRBV5-6 and TRBJ2-7; 7 positions match TRBD1. This CDR3 has 14 residues. V lost 0 bases and J lost 3; bases outside the gene matches: 3. Germline CDR1 is SGHDT and CDR2 is YYEEEE. The CDR3 DNA follows: TGTGCCAGCAGCTTGGGGCCAGGGGGCTACGAGCAGTACTTC. It is translated as CASSLGPGGYEQYF.

The gene calls are TRBV7-2 and TRBJ1-1; D unclear. Germline V gene sequence: CDR1 SGHTA, CDR2 FQGNSA. The CDR3 sequence is 14 residues long. The V and J ends lost 2 bases and 7 bases respectively, with 14 bases between them. The CDR3 region is CASSLPQALDEAFF. CDR3 sequence (DNA): TGTGCCAGCAGCTTACCCCAGGCTCTGGATGAAGCTTTCTTT.

The chain employs TRBV10-1 and TRBJ2-7; the match to TRBD2 covers 8 bases. The length of the CDR3 is 15 residues. The germline V gene encodes CDR1 WNHNN and CDR2 SYGVQD (reference sequence). J gave up 6 bases and V 5 bases, and 12 bases lay outside the gene matches. The CDR3 nucleotides are TGCGCCAGCAGTAGCGGGAGAAATGGATTAAGCGAGCAGTACTTC. Protein product: CASSSGRNGLSEQYF.

This clone occurred once. The chain combines TRBV5-4 with TRBJ2-1; 11 bases agree with TRBD2. Germline CDR1 is SGHNT and CDR2 is YYREEE (reference sequence). The J segment lost 6 bases and the V segment lost 0 bases, leaving 8 bases of the junction unmatched. There are 17 residues in the CDR3. The DNA of the CDR3 is TGTGCCAGCAGCTTGGAGAGTAGCGGGAGGGAGGGCAATGAGCAGTTCTTC. It yields the protein CASSLESSGREGNEQFF. The complete variable domain, with remaining parts taken from reference TRBV5-4 and TRBJ2-1, reads ETGVTQSPTHLIKTRGQQVTLRCSSQSGHNTVSWYQQALGQGPQFIFQYYREEENGRGNFPPRFSGLQFPNYSSELNVNALELDDSALYLCASSLESSGREGNEQFFGPGTRLTVL.

The J gene is TRBJ2-2, the V gene TRBV18; TRBD2 agrees at 7 bases. In germline, CDR1 is KGHSH, CDR2 LQKENI. The CDR3 runs 14 residues. The trim removed 3 bases at V and 5 bases at J, leaving 3 bases unmatched. The CDR3: CASSPSGSTGELFF. As DNA, the CDR3 is TGTGCCAGCTCACCTAGCGGGTCTACCGGGGAGCTGTTTTTT.

V and J are TRBV9 and TRBJ2-1, with D unclear. This CDR3 region has 14 residues. CDR1 is SGDLS, CDR2 YYNGEE, per germline. Trimming removed 2 bases at V and 9 bases at J, with 15 bases between. The CDR3 DNA follows: TGTGCCAGCAGCGTTCAAGAAGCGCTGGGTGAGCAGTTCTTC. It is translated as CASSVQEALGEQFF.

The rearrangement joins TRBV27 to TRBJ2-1, with 10 bases that match TRBD2. Trimming removed 7 bases from V and 9 bases from J; junction bases left unmatched: 15. CDR1 and CDR2 from the germline V gene are MNHEY and SMNVEV (reference sequence). This CDR3 has 16 residues. CDR3 protein: CASTLGPGTSVPEQFF. Here the CDR3 DNA reads TGTGCCAGCACCCTGGGTCCCGGGACTAGCGTCCCTGAGCAGTTCTTC.

V usage is TRBV5-6 and J usage is TRBJ2-1; D is possibly TRBD1 (5 bases). V gave up 4 bases and J gave up 5 bases, with 7 bases separating them. CDR3 size: 12 residues. Germline CDR1 SGHDT, CDR2 YYEEEE. For the CDR3, the DNA is TGTGCCAGCAGCCCGGACAACAATGAGCAGTTCTTC. Residues: CASSPDNNEQFF.

This clone was detected only once. The V and J genes are TRBV5-8 and TRBJ1-4, with 10 bases identical to TRBD1. V shed 0 bases and J 8 bases; nucleotides not matched to a gene: 4. The CDR3 length is 15 residues. Looked up from germline, CDR1 is SGHTS and CDR2 is YDEGEE. CDR3: CASSLGATGGEKLFF. The DNA for the CDR3 is TGTGCCAGCAGCTTGGGAGCGACAGGGGGCGAAAAACTGTTTTTT.

The chain carries TRBV5-4 and TRBJ2-7, with 11 bases matching TRBD1. The CDR3 consists of 13 residues. V was pared by 5 bases and J by 6 bases, with 4 bases of the junction left unmatched. From germline, CDR1 is SGHNT and CDR2 YYREEE (reference sequence). The CDR3 region has the DNA TGTGCCAGCAGGCGGACAGGGGGCACCGAGCAGTACTTC. The encoded protein is CASRRTGGTEQYF.

The rearrangement joins TRBV29-1 to TRBJ1-1; D possibly corresponds to TRBD1 (6 bases). The CDR3 consists of 17 residues. The germline gives CDR1 SQVTM, CDR2 ANQGSEA. With 2 bases removed from V and 0 bases from J, the gap between germline ends came to 19 bases. The chain's CDR3 is CSVERWKGGTMNTEAFF. The CDR3, as DNA: TGCAGCGTTGAAAGGTGGAAGGGAGGGACAATGAACACTGAAGCTTTCTTT.